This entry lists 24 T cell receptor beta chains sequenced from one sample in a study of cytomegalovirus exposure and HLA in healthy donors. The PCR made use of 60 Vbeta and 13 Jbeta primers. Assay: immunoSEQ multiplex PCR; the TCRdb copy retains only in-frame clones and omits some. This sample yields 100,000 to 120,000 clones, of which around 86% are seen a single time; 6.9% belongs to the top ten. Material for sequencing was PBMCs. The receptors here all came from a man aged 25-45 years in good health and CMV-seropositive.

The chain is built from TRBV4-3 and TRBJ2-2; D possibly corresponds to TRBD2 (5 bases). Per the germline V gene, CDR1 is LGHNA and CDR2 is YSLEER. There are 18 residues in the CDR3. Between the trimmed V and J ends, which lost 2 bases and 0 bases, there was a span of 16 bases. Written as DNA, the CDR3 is TGCGCCAGCAGCCAACTAAGTCACGCGGGTGCGAACACCGGGGAGCTGTTTTTT. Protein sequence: CASSQLSHAGANTGELFF.

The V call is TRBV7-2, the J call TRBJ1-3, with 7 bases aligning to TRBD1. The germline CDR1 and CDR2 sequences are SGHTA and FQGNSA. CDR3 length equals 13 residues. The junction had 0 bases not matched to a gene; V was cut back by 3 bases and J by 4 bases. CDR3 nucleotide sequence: TGTGCCAGCAGCTTGGGACAGGGAAACACCATATATTTT. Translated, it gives CASSLGQGNTIYF.

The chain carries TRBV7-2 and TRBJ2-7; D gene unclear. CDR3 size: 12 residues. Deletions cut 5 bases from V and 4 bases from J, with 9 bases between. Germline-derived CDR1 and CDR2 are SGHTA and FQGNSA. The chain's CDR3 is CASSPTAYEQYF. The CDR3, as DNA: TGTGCCAGCAGCCCAACAGCTTACGAGCAGTACTTC.

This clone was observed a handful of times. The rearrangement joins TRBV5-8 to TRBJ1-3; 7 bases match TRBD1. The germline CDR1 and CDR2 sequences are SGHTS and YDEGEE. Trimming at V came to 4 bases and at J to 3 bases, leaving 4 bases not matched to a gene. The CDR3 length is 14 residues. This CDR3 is CASSRDRVGNTIYF. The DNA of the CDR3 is TGTGCCAGCAGCCGTGACAGGGTTGGAAACACCATATATTTT.

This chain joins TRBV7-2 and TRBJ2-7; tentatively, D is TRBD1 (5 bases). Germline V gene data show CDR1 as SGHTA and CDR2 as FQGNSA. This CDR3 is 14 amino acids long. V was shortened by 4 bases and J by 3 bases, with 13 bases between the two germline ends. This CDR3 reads CASSSTRQGYEQYF. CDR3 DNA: TGTGCCAGCAGCTCCACGCGCCAGGGCTACGAGCAGTACTTC.

DNA of the CDR3: TGTGCCAGCAGCTTCGACAGGGGGTATGGCAATGAGCAGTTCTTC. Encoded protein: CASSFDRGYGNEQFF. The chain employs TRBV7-2 and TRBJ2-1, with TRBD1 matching over 9 bases. Germline V lookup: CDR1 SGHTA, CDR2 FQGNSA. The CDR3 runs 15 residues. Trimming removed 3 bases from V and 6 bases from J; junction bases left unmatched: 6.

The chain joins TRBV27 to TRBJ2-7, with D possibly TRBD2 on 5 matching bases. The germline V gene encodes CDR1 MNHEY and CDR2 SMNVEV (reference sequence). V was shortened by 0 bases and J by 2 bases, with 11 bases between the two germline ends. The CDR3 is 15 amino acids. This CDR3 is CASSLSGLGAYEQYF. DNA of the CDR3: TGTGCCAGCAGTTTATCTGGTCTCGGGGCCTACGAGCAGTACTTC.

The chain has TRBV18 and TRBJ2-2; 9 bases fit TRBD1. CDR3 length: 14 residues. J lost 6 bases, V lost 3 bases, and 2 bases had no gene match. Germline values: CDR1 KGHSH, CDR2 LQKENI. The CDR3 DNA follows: TGTGCCAGCTCACCGGGACAGGGAGCCGGGGAGCTGTTTTTT. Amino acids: CASSPGQGAGELFF. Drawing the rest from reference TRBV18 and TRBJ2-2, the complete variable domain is NAGVMQNPRHLVRRRGQEARLRCSPMKGHSHVYWYRQLPEEGLKFMVYLQKENIIDESGMPKERFSAEFPKEGPSILRIQQVVRGDSAAYFCASSPGQGAGELFFGEGSRLTVL.

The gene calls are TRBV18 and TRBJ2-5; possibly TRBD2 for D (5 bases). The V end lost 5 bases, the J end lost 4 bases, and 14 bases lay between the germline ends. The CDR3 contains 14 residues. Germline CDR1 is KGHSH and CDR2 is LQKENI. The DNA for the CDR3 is TGTGCCAGCTCATCCGGCCTGGGGAGAGAGACCCAGTACTTC. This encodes CASSSGLGRETQYF.

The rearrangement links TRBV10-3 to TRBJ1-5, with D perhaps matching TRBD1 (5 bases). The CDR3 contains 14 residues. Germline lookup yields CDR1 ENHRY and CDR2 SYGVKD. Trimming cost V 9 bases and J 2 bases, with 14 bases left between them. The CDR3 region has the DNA TGTGCCATGGGCAGGGATACGGGCAATCAGCCCCAGCATTTT. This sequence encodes CAMGRDTGNQPQHF.

The CDR3 sequence: CASSISHQDTQYF. CDR3 coding DNA: TGTGCCAGTAGTATCTCCCACCAGGATACGCAGTATTTT. The chain combines TRBV19 with TRBJ2-3; no clear D gene. The CDR3 consists of 13 residues. The germline gives CDR1 LNHDA, CDR2 SQIVND (reference sequence). The V gene lost 3 bases and the J gene lost 6 bases, with 10 bases spanning the gap.

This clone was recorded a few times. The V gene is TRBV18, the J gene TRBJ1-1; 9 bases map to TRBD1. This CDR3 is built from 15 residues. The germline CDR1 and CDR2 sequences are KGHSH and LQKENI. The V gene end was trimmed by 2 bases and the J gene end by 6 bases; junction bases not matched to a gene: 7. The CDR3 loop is CASSPGTGTGSEAFF. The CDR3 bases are TGTGCCAGCTCACCAGGGACCGGGACAGGGTCTGAAGCTTTCTTT.

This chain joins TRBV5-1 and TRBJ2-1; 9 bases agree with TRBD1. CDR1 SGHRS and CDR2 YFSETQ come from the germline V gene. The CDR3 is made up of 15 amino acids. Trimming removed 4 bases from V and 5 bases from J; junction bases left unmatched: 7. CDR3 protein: CASSLTGTGNNEQFF. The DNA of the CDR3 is TGCGCCAGCAGCCTTACCGGGACAGGGAACAATGAGCAGTTCTTC.

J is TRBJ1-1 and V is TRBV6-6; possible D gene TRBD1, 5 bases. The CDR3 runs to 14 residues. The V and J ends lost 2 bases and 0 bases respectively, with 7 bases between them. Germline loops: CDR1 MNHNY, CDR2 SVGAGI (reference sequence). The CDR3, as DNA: TGTGCCAGCAGTTACCCAGGGCTGAACACTGAAGCTTTCTTT. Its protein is CASSYPGLNTEAFF.

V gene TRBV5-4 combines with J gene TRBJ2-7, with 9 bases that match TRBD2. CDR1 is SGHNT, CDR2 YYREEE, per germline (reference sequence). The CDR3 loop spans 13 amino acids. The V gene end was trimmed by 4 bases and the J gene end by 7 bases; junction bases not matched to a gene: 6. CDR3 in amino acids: CASSTREGGEQYF. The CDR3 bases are TGTGCCAGCAGCACGCGGGAGGGGGGAGAGCAGTACTTC. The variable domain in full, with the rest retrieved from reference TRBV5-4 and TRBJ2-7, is ETGVTQSPTHLIKTRGQQVTLRCSSQSGHNTVSWYQQALGQGPQFIFQYYREEENGRGNFPPRFSGLQFPNYSSELNVNALELDDSALYLCASSTREGGEQYFGPGTRLTVT.

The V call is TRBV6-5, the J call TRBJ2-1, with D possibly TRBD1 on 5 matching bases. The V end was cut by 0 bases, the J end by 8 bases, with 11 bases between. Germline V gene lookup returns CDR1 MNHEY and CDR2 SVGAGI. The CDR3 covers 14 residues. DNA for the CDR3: TGTGCCAGCAGTTACTCGAATAGGGGCGATGAGCAGTTCTTC. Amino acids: CASSYSNRGDEQFF.

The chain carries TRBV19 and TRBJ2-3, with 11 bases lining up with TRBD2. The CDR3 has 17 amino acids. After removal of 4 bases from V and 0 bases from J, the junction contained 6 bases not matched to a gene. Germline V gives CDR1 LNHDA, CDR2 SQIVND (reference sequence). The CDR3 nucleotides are TGTGCCAGTAGTAGGCTAGCGGGGGGTGCTAGCACAGATACGCAGTATTTT. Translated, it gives CASSRLAGGASTDTQYF.

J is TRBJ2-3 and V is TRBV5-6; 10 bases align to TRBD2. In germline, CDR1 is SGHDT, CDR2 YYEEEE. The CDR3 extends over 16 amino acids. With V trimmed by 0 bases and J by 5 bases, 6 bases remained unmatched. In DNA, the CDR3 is TGTGCCAGCAGCTTGGTCGATAGCGGGGGGAGAGATACGCAGTATTTT. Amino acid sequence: CASSLVDSGGRDTQYF.

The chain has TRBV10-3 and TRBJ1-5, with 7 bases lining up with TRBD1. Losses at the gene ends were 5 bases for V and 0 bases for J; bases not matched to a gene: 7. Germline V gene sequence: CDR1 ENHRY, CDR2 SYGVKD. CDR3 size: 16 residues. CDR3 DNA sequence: TGTGCCATCAGTCCGGACAGGACGTATAGCAATCAGCCCCAGCATTTT. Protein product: CAISPDRTYSNQPQHF.

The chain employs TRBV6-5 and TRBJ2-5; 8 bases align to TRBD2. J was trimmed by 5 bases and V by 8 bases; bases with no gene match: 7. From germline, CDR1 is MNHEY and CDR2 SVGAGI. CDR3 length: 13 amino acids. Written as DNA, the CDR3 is TGTGCCAGCGCCCGGGGGGGCAAGGAGACCCAGTACTTC. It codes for CASARGGKETQYF.

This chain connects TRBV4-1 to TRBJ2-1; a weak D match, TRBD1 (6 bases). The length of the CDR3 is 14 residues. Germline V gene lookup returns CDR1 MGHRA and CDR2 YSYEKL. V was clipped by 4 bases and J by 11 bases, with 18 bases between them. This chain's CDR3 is CASSLSSDRLKQFF. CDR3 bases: TGCGCCAGCAGCCTATCTTCGGACAGACTGAAGCAGTTCTTC.

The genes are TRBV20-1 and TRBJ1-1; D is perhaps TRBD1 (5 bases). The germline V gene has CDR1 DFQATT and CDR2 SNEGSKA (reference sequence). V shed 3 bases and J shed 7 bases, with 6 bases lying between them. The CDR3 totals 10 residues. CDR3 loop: CSASRGEAFF. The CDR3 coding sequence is TGCAGTGCTAGTAGGGGTGAAGCTTTCTTT.

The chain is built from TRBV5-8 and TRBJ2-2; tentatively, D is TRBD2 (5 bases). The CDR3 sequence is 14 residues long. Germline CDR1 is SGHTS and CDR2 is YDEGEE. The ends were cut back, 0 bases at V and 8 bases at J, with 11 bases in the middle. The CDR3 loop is CASSLAPGSGELFF. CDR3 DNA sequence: TGTGCCAGCAGCTTGGCCCCGGGATCGGGGGAGCTGTTTTTT.

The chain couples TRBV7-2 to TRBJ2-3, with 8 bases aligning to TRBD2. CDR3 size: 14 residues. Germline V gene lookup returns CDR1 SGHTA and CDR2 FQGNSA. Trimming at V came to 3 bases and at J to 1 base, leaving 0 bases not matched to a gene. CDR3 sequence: CASSFGGGTDTQYF. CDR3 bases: TGTGCCAGCAGCTTCGGGGGGGGCACAGATACGCAGTATTTT.